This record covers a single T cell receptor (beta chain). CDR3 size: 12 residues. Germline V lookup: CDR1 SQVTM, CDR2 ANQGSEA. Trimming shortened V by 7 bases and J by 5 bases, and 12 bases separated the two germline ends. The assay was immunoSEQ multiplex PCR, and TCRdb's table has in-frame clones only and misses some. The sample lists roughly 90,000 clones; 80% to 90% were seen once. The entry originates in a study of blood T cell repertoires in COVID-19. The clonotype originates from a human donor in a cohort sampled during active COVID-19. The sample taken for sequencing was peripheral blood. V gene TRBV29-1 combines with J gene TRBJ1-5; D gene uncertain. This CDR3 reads CSALSSDQPQHF. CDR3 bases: TGCAGCGCTCTTTCCTCTGATCAGCCCCAGCATTTT.